This paragraph reports one T cell receptor beta chain. Its antigen is not known. This record comes from a study of neoadjuvant anti-PD-1 for oral cavity cancer. Across the whole study: Non-progressing patients received a fourth nivolumab dose near day 43, then surgery on days 50-56. Points from the study as a whole: Each response group had just a few patients in TCR analyses.

Most PBMC samples had roughly 0.45 ug input DNA in six replicates. Profiled with immunoSEQ multiplex PCR; TCRdb holds only in-frame clones, not every one. The sample lists roughly 15,000 clones; just over 65% were seen once. The sample was PBMCs, taken before nivolumab (anti-PD-1) treatment. The TCR sequence derives from a person aged 40-85 years with oral cavity squamous cell carcinoma.

The CDR3 loop reads CSALRTDTQYF. The CDR3 DNA sequence: TGCAGTGCCCTCCGCACAGATACGCAGTATTTT. The chain has TRBV20-1 and TRBJ2-3, with D unclear. Trimming took off 6 bases at V and 1 base at J, with 5 bases between the two ends. Germline values: CDR1 DFQATT, CDR2 SNEGSKA (reference sequence). This CDR3 is built from 11 residues.